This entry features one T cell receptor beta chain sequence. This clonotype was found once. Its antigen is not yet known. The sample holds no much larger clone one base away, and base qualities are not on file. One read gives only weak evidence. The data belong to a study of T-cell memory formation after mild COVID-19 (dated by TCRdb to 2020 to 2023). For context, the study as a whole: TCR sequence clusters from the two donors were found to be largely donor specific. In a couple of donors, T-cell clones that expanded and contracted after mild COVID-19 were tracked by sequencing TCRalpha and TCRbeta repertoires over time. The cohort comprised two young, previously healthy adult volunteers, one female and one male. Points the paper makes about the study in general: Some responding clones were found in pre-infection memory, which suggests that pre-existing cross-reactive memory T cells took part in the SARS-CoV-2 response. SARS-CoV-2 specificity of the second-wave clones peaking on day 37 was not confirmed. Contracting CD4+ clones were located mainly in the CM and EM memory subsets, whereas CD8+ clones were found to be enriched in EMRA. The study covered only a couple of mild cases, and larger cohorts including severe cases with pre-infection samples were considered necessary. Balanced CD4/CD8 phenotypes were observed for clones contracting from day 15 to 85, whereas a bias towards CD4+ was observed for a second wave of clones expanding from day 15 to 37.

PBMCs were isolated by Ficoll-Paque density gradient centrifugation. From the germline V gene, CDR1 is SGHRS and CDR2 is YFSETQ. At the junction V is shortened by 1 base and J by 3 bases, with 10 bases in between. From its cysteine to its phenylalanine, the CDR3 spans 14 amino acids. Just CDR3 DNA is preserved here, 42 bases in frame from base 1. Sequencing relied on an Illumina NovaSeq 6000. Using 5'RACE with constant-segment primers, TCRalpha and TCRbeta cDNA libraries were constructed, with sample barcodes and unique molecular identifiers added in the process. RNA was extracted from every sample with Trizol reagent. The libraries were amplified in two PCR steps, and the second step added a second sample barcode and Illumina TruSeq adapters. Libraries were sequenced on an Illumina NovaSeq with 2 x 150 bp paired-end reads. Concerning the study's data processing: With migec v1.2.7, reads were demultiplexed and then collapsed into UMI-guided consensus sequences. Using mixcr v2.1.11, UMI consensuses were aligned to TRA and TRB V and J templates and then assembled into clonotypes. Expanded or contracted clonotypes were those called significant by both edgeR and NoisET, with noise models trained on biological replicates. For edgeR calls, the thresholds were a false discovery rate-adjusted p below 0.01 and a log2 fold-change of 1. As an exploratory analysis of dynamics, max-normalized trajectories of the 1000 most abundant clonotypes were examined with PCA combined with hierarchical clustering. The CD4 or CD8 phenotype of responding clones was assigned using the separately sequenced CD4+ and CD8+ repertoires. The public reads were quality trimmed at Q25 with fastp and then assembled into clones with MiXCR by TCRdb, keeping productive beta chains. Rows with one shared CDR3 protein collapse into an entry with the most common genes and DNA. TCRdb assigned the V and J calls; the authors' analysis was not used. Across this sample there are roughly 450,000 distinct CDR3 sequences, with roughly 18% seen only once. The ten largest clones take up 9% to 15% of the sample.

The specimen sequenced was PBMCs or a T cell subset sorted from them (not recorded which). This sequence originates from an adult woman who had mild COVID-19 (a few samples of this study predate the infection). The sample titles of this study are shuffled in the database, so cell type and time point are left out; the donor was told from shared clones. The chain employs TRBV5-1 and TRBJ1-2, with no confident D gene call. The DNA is TGCGCCAGCAGCTTGAGGCCCCGGGACTATGGCTACACCTTC. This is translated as CASSLRPRDYGYTF.